This T cell receptor beta chain was documented in a study of T-cell reconstitution after alpha-beta-depleted transplantation in children. Unique molecular identifiers featured in how the TCRbeta library was prepared. In TCRdb, the PCR reads were re-called with MiXCR into one record per CDR3 protein. The sample comprises around 580,000 distinct CDR3 sequences, 25% to 30% of which are singletons, and around 36% rests with the top ten. This clonotype was counted a single time. The sequenced sample was PBMCs, obtained before TCRalphabeta/CD19-depleted stem cell transplant. This clonotype originated in a boy under two years old with Wiskott-Aldrich syndrome, due to receive a stem cell transplant.

CDR3 loop: CAISESRESTEAFF. The DNA for the CDR3 is TGTGCCATCAGTGAGTCGAGGGAGAGCACTGAAGCTTTCTTT. The chain couples TRBV10-3 to TRBJ1-1; D unresolved. V was shortened by 0 bases and J by 4 bases, with 9 bases between the two germline ends. The CDR3 covers 14 residues. The germline V gene has CDR1 ENHRY and CDR2 SYGVKD.